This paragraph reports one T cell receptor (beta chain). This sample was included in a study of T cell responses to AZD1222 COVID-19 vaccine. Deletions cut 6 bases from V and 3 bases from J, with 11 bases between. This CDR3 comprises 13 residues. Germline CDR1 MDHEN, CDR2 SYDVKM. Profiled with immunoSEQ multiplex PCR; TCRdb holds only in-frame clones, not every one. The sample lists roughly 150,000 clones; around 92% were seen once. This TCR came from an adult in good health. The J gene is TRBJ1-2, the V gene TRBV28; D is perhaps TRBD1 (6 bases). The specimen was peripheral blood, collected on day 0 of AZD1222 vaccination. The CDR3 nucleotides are TGTGCCAGCAGAAGACAGGAGGACTATGGCTACACCTTC. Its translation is CASRRQEDYGYTF.